This T cell receptor beta chain originates from a study of blood T cell repertoires in COVID-19. The overall study: Acute and convalescent COVID-19 specimens originated in the United States, Italy and Spain. T cells, B-cell-depleted T cells, or PBMCs supplied cDNA or gDNA.

Germline V gene lookup returns CDR1 LNHDA and CDR2 SQIVND (reference sequence). The CDR3 sequence is 16 residues long. V lost 3 bases and J lost 0, with 15 bases in between. Per the study methods: Amplification of reference gene primers provided the estimated nucleated cell counts. Measured with immunoSEQ multiplex PCR; TCRdb has only the in-frame clones, and not every one. That table gives V, J and clone size, and the DNA gave D and trimming. Among approximately 35,000 clones, about 80% were seen once, and the ten largest hold around 29%. The TCR comes from a man older than 75 with acute or convalescent COVID-19. The chain combines TRBV19 with TRBJ2-7, with D perhaps TRBD2 (6 bases). The sample consisted of peripheral blood. CDR3 protein: CASSMGDGGSSYEQYF. CDR3 in DNA: TGTGCCAGTAGTATGGGTGACGGAGGGAGCTCCTACGAGCAGTACTTC.